Each of the 29 T cell receptor beta chains below was sequenced from the same sample in a study of cytomegalovirus exposure and HLA in healthy donors. The PCR was carried out with 60 Vbeta primers and 13 Jbeta primers. TCRdb's table, derived via immunoSEQ multiplex PCR, lists solely in-frame clones and lacks some. The repertoire has 130,000 to 150,000 clones, 75% to 80% of them found once; the top ten carry about 2.2%. Sequencing was carried out using PBMCs. The receptor set was obtained from a woman aged 18-29 years in good health and CMV-seropositive.

The genes are TRBV28 and TRBJ1-4; possibly TRBD1 for D (6 bases). CDR3 size: 13 residues. Trimming left V 9 bases short and J 8 bases short, with 16 bases between. Germline CDR1 and CDR2: MDHEN and SYDVKM. CDR3 sequence reads: CASGRGGREKLFF. The CDR3 DNA sequence: TGTGCCAGTGGACGGGGGGGCAGAGAAAAACTGTTTTTT.

The rearrangement joins TRBV5-1 to TRBJ2-7, with D tentatively TRBD2 (6 bases). V lost 0 bases and J lost 3, with 16 bases in between. The CDR3 has 16 amino acids. Germline V gene sequence: CDR1 SGHRS, CDR2 YFSETQ. CDR3 nucleotide sequence: TGCGCCAGCAGCTTGGGGAACGGAGGAGGGGTCTACGAGCAGTACTTC. This sequence encodes CASSLGNGGGVYEQYF.

This clone has just one count. The gene calls are TRBV5-1 and TRBJ2-5, with TRBD1 matching over 11 bases. This CDR3 is 14 amino acids long. J gave up 3 bases and V 3 bases, and 1 base lay outside the gene matches. Germline values: CDR1 SGHRS, CDR2 YFSETQ. CDR3 sequence (DNA): TGCGCCAGCAGCTCGGGACAGGGGGAAGAGACCCAGTACTTC. Residues: CASSSGQGEETQYF.

The chain has TRBV6-5 and TRBJ1-1; D is unclear. This CDR3 region has 13 residues. Per the germline V gene, CDR1 is MNHEY and CDR2 is SVGAGI. Trimming cost V 10 bases and J 0 bases, with 12 bases left between them. The CDR3 sequence: CATRRGLNTEAFF. CDR3 DNA: TGTGCCACTCGACGCGGATTGAACACTGAAGCTTTCTTT.

This rearrangement joins TRBV5-1 to TRBJ1-6; D is possibly TRBD1 (5 bases). Germline V gene lookup returns CDR1 SGHRS and CDR2 YFSETQ. This CDR3 spans 16 amino acids. Trimming cost V 2 bases and J 6 bases, with 15 bases left between them. The CDR3 loop is CASSFATAKLNSPLHF. DNA of the CDR3: TGCGCCAGCAGCTTCGCGACAGCGAAACTTAATTCACCCCTCCACTTT.

The chain is built from TRBV11-2 and TRBJ2-5; D unclear. The CDR3 has 13 residues. The germline CDR1 and CDR2 sequences are SGHAT and FQNNGV. The ends were cut back, 6 bases at V and 4 bases at J, with 12 bases in the middle. The CDR3 reads CASSRSIVETQYF. DNA of the CDR3: TGTGCCAGCAGTCGTAGCATTGTAGAGACCCAGTACTTC.

This rearrangement joins TRBV18 to TRBJ2-7, with a tentative D call TRBD2 (5 bases). Trimming pared 0 bases from V and 5 bases from J, leaving 14 bases between. Germline-derived CDR1 and CDR2 are KGHSH and LQKENI. The CDR3 is 15 residues long. CDR3 sequence: CASSPPSRAGHEQYF. The CDR3 nucleotides are TGTGCCAGCTCACCACCGAGCCGGGCGGGTCACGAGCAGTACTTC.

J is TRBJ2-7 and V is TRBV25-1; D gene uncertain. Germline V gives CDR1 MGHDK, CDR2 SYGVNS. The CDR3 spans 12 residues. Between the trimmed V and J ends, which lost 5 bases and 3 bases, there was a span of 8 bases. As DNA, the CDR3 is TGTGCCAGCAGTCGACTGAACTACGAGCAGTACTTC. This translates into CASSRLNYEQYF.

This clone was detected only a few times. The chain combines TRBV6-1 with TRBJ1-4; no clear D gene. The CDR3 length is 14 residues. Trimming pared 3 bases from V and 7 bases from J, leaving 12 bases between. CDR1 MNHNS and CDR2 SASEGT come from the germline V gene. The CDR3 spells CASSDGSGTEKLFF. DNA of the CDR3: TGTGCCAGCAGTGACGGGAGTGGTACTGAAAAACTGTTTTTT.

V is TRBV15 and J is TRBJ1-1; 7 bases match TRBD1. Germline assignment: CDR1 LNHNV and CDR2 YYDKDF (reference sequence). Trimming at V came to 5 bases and at J to 4 bases, leaving 4 bases not matched to a gene. The CDR3 runs 13 residues. Here the CDR3 reads CATSEGAGTEAFF. The CDR3 DNA is TGTGCCACCAGCGAGGGGGCGGGCACTGAAGCTTTCTTT. Combining the CDR3 with reference TRBV15 and TRBJ1-1 gives the whole variable domain DAMVIQNPRYQVTQFGKPVTLSCSQTLNHNVMYWYQQKSSQAPKLLFHYYDKDFNNEADTPDNFQSRRPNTSFCFLDIRSPGLGDTAMYLCATSEGAGTEAFFGQGTRLTVV.

J is TRBJ2-5 and V is TRBV7-7; possibly TRBD2 for D (5 bases). This CDR3 is 13 amino acids long. Per the germline V gene, CDR1 is SSHAT and CDR2 is FNYEAQ (reference sequence). V lost 3 bases to trimming and J lost 5 bases, with 10 bases between them. CDR3 protein: CASSLNRGETQYF. CDR3 DNA: TGTGCCAGCAGCTTGAATAGAGGGGAGACCCAGTACTTC.

V gene TRBV4-1 combines with J gene TRBJ2-1; weak D call: TRBD2 (6 bases). V was trimmed by 1 base and J by 4 bases, leaving 17 bases between them. This CDR3 is built from 17 residues. CDR1 MGHRA and CDR2 YSYEKL come from the germline V gene. CDR3 sequence (DNA): TGCGCCAGCAGCCAAGTGTGGGCGGCTAGCGAGTACAATGAGCAGTTCTTC. It translates to CASSQVWAASEYNEQFF.

This clone was detected a few times. The gene calls are TRBV6-5 and TRBJ1-1; D is unclear. Trimming removed 7 bases at V and 0 bases at J, with 12 bases between. The CDR3 runs 14 residues. Germline V gene lookup returns CDR1 MNHEY and CDR2 SVGAGI. The CDR3 sequence: CASIRTGVNTEAFF. The CDR3, as DNA: TGTGCCAGCATCCGGACCGGGGTGAACACTGAAGCTTTCTTT.

Here the CDR3 reads CSVESGQGSPLYEQYF. As DNA, the CDR3 is TGCAGCGTTGAATCGGGCCAGGGGAGCCCTCTCTACGAGCAGTACTTC. The rearrangement links TRBV29-1 to TRBJ2-7; possible D gene TRBD1, 6 bases. The CDR3 is 16 amino acids. Germline loops: CDR1 SQVTM, CDR2 ANQGSEA. Between the trimmed V and J ends, which lost 2 bases and 3 bases, there was a span of 20 bases.

This clone was found once. The V gene is TRBV15, the J gene TRBJ1-1; 8 bases are a match to TRBD1. The CDR3 runs 15 residues. The trim removed 3 bases at V and 5 bases at J, leaving 8 bases unmatched. Germline lookup yields CDR1 LNHNV and CDR2 YYDKDF (reference sequence). In nucleotides, the CDR3 is TGTGCCACCAGCAGTCCTTGGACAGGGCGGACTGAAGCTTTCTTT. Protein sequence: CATSSPWTGRTEAFF.

The rearrangement joins TRBV5-4 to TRBJ2-2, with D unresolved. Germline V lookup: CDR1 SGHNT, CDR2 YYREEE (reference sequence). This CDR3 comprises 13 residues. V lost 4 bases, J lost 9 bases, and 13 bases lay in between. The chain's CDR3 is CASSPPTHRELFF. The CDR3 DNA sequence: TGTGCCAGCAGCCCCCCAACACACCGGGAGCTGTTTTTT.

This sequence joins TRBV2 and TRBJ2-5; 8 bases map to TRBD2. Germline V gene data show CDR1 as SNHLY and CDR2 as FYNNEI. This CDR3 is 11 amino acids long. With V trimmed by 10 bases and J by 5 bases, 3 bases remained unmatched. This chain's CDR3 is CAIIAGETQYF. The CDR3 DNA reads TGTGCCATAATAGCGGGGGAGACCCAGTACTTC.

This clone was recorded a few times. The chain uses TRBV6-5 and TRBJ2-6; TRBD2 might be the D (5 bases). This CDR3 is 15 amino acids long. Germline CDR1 and CDR2: MNHEY and SVGAGI. The V end was cut by 6 bases, the J end by 2 bases, with 11 bases between. CDR3 residues: CASSIAPPGANVLTF. DNA of the CDR3: TGTGCCAGCAGCATAGCGCCGCCTGGGGCCAACGTCCTGACTTTC.

V usage is TRBV25-1 and J usage is TRBJ2-1; 13 bases fit TRBD2. J gave up 8 bases and V 8 bases, and 9 bases lay outside the gene matches. There are 15 residues in the CDR3. The germline V gene has CDR1 MGHDK and CDR2 SYGVNS. CDR3 nucleotide sequence: TGTGCCAGCTTTCCTACTAGCGGGGGGGTCTATGAGCAGTTCTTC. This encodes CASFPTSGGVYEQFF.

The chain employs TRBV11-3 and TRBJ2-7; D unresolved. The germline V gene has CDR1 SGHNT and CDR2 YENEEA. The CDR3 loop spans 12 amino acids. The V end was cut by 3 bases, the J end by 3 bases, with 6 bases between. CDR3 DNA: TGTGCCAGCAGCTTTTCTAACTACGAGCAGTACTTC. This encodes CASSFSNYEQYF.

This clone was detected only a few times. This chain connects TRBV10-3 to TRBJ2-1; 12 nucleotides line up with TRBD2. This CDR3 contains 16 residues. Trimming took 2 bases from V and 8 from J; bases not matched to a gene: 7. The germline V gene encodes CDR1 ENHRY and CDR2 SYGVKD. The CDR3, as DNA: TGTGCCATCAGTGAGCTAGCGGGGGGGCCAGGGGATGAGCAGTTCTTC. Translation gives CAISELAGGPGDEQFF.

This chain connects TRBV4-1 to TRBJ2-3, with TRBD2 matching over 9 bases. The germline V gene encodes CDR1 MGHRA and CDR2 YSYEKL. The CDR3 length is 15 residues. J was trimmed by 4 bases and V by 2 bases; bases with no gene match: 4. The CDR3 sequence is CASSQSRTSADTQYF. As DNA, the CDR3 is TGCGCCAGCAGCCAATCCCGGACTAGCGCAGATACGCAGTATTTT.

The genes are TRBV4-3 and TRBJ2-1; unclear D gene. The CDR3 spans 12 residues. Germline CDR1 reads LGHNA; CDR2 reads YSLEER. The V and J ends lost 0 bases and 10 bases respectively, with 7 bases between them. DNA of the CDR3: TGCGCCAGCAGCCAAGAGCTCGGGGAGCAGTTCTTC. This gives the protein CASSQELGEQFF.

CDR3 sequence: CASRRDRGYEQYF. As DNA, the CDR3 is TGTGCCAGCAGGCGGGACAGGGGTTACGAGCAGTACTTC. The V gene is TRBV27, the J gene TRBJ2-7; 10 positions match TRBD1. Trimming took 6 bases from V and 4 from J; bases not matched to a gene: 3. The CDR3 runs to 13 residues. The germline V gene encodes CDR1 MNHEY and CDR2 SMNVEV (reference sequence).

The V call is TRBV2, the J call TRBJ2-3, with 7 bases identical to TRBD2. The CDR3 runs to 14 residues. Looked up from germline, CDR1 is SNHLY and CDR2 is FYNNEI. Losses at the gene ends were 7 bases for V and 1 base for J; bases not matched to a gene: 5. The CDR3 sequence is CASTAGIRTDTQYF. DNA of the CDR3: TGTGCCAGCACAGCGGGGATCCGCACAGATACGCAGTATTTT.

V is TRBV5-1 and J is TRBJ2-5; 7 positions match TRBD1. The DNA end favors TRBJ2-7, so the J call may be wrong. The CDR3 covers 14 residues. Germline loops: CDR1 SGHRS, CDR2 YFSETQ. In nucleotides, the CDR3 is TGCGCCAGCAGCGGTTACAGGGGAAACTACGAGCAGTACTTC. This sequence encodes CASSGYRGNYEQYF.

This rearrangement joins TRBV6-4 to TRBJ2-2; TRBD1 agrees at 7 bases. The germline V gene has CDR1 MRHNA and CDR2 SNTAGT. CDR3 length equals 14 residues. V lost 3 bases to trimming and J lost 4 bases; unmatched junction nucleotides: 2. CDR3 in amino acids: CASSETGPTGELFF. The CDR3 region has the DNA TGTGCCAGCAGTGAGACAGGGCCCACCGGGGAGCTGTTTTTT.

V gene TRBV4-3 combines with J gene TRBJ1-2, with 7 positions matching TRBD1. This CDR3 has 14 amino acids. From germline, CDR1 is LGHNA and CDR2 YSLEER. V lost 4 bases and J lost 6; bases outside the gene matches: 8. CDR3 DNA: TGCGCCAGCAGCCGGGACAGAGAATGGAATGGCTACACCTTC. It specifies CASSRDREWNGYTF.

The chain recombines TRBV7-2 with TRBJ2-7; 7 bases align to TRBD1. This CDR3 spans 15 amino acids. The germline V gene has CDR1 SGHTA and CDR2 FQGNSA. The trim removed 5 bases at V and 6 bases at J, leaving 13 bases unmatched. CDR3 in amino acids: CASSPRQGVLGEQYF. CDR3 bases: TGTGCCAGCAGCCCGAGGCAGGGGGTTCTTGGCGAGCAGTACTTC. Supplemented by reference TRBV7-2 and TRBJ2-7, the full variable domain reads GAGVSQSPSNKVTEKGKDVELRCDPISGHTALYWYRQSLGQGLEFLIYFQGNSAPDKSGLPSDRFSAERTGGSVSTLTIQRTQQEDSAVYLCASSPRQGVLGEQYFGPGTRLTVT.